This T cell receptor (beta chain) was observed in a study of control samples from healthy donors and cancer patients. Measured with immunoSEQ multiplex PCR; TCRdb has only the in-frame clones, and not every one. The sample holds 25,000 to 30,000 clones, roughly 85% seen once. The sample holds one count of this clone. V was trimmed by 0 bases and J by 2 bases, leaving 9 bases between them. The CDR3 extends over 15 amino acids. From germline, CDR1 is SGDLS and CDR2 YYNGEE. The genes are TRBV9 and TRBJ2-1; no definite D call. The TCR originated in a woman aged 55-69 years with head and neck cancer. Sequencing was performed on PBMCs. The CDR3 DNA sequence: TGTGCCAGCAGCGTAGTAGTGACGCCCTACAATGAGCAGTTCTTC. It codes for CASSVVVTPYNEQFF.